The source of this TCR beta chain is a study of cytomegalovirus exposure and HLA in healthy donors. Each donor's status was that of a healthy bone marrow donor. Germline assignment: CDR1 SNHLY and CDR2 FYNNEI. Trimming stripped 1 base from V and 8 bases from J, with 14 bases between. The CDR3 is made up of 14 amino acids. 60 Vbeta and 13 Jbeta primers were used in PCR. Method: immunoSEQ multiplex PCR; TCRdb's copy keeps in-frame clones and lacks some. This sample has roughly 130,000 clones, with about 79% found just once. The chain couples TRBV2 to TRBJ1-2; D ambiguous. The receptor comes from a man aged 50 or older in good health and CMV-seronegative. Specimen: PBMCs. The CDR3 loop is CASSEVGGHGGYTF. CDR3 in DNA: TGTGCCAGCAGTGAAGTAGGTGGGCATGGCGGCTACACCTTC.